Below, 13 T cell receptor beta chains from the same sample are listed, as sequenced in a study of T cells in Graves' hyperthyroidism and ophthalmopathy. RNA transcripts gave rise to amplified TCR beta CDR3 regions. Researchers ran a first-round RT-PCR on the TCR CDR3 using the HTBI primer set. TCRdb called the multiplex PCR reads again in MiXCR, with one record for every CDR3 protein. Of 45,000 to 75,000 distinct CDR3 sequences in the sample, 49% were seen once. The sequencing input was blood. The receptors stem from a woman aged 25 to 39 with Graves' ophthalmopathy.

On this clonotype itself: An end of the junction differs from the germline gene, which may be a read error. The chain joins TRBV9 to TRBJ1-1; D unresolved. The DNA end lines up better with TRBJ2-1; the J call may be wrong. The V gene's germline CDR1 is SGDLS and CDR2 YYNGEE. The CDR3 consists of 13 residues. CDR3 sequence (DNA): TGTGCCAGCAGCGTAGGGTGGGCGAATGTGCAGTTCTTC. Residues: CASSVGWANVQFF.

There are a few counts of this clonotype. Possible read error: a much larger clone is one base away. The V call is TRBV5-5, the J call TRBJ1-3; no reliable D call. This CDR3 is built from 16 residues. Germline CDR1 reads SGHKS; CDR2 reads YYEKEE (reference sequence). Trimming pared 2 bases from V and 0 bases from J, leaving 12 bases between. Here the CDR3 reads CASSFYMAVSGNTIYF. CDR3 in DNA: TGTGCCAGCAGCTTCTACATGGCAGTCTCTGGAAACACCATATATTTT.

In nucleotides, the CDR3 is TGCAGCGTTGCCGGGACAGGGGGCTCCTCTGGGGCCAACGTCCTGACTTTC. It specifies CSVAGTGGSSGANVLTF. The chain combines TRBV29-1 with TRBJ2-6; 12 bases agree with TRBD1. Germline CDR1 reads SQVTM; CDR2 reads ANQGSEA. CDR3 length equals 17 residues. Trimming removed 4 bases from V and 0 bases from J; junction bases left unmatched: 4.

With respect to this clonotype: Mismatch with germline at one junction end may stem from a read error. The chain is built from TRBV12-3 or TRBV12-4 and TRBJ1-3; D is unclear. CDR3 length: 13 amino acids. CDR3 nucleotide sequence: TGTACCAGCGGCATTAACTCTGGAAACACCATATATTTT. Translation gives CTSGINSGNTIYF.

V and J are TRBV2 and TRBJ1-3; the match to TRBD1 covers 11 bases. The CDR3 is 16 amino acids. Germline values: CDR1 SNHLY, CDR2 FYNNEI. After removal of 6 bases from V and 2 bases from J, the junction contained 6 bases not matched to a gene. CDR3 nucleotide sequence: TGTGCCAGCAGCACCCCGGGACAGGGGGCTGGAAACACCATATATTTT. Translated: CASSTPGQGAGNTIYF.

On this clonotype itself: At one end, the junction sequence differs from germline, possibly due to a read error. This chain joins TRBV7-9 and TRBJ2-2; D remains ambiguous. This CDR3 has 12 residues. Germline loops: CDR1 SEHNR, CDR2 FQNEAQ (reference sequence). CDR3 in amino acids: CPSSSGSGELFF. The CDR3 DNA reads as TGTCCCAGCAGTTCGGGCTCCGGGGAGCTGTTTTTT.

The chain recombines TRBV29-1 with TRBJ1-2; TRBD1 aligns across 9 bases. The V gene's germline CDR1 is SQVTM and CDR2 ANQGSEA. The CDR3 runs 14 residues. The trim removed 8 bases at V and 0 bases at J, leaving 7 bases unmatched. CDR3 coding DNA: TGCAGCTTTGCCGGGACAGGGTCTAACTATGGCTACACCTTC. It translates to CSFAGTGSNYGYTF. Drawing the rest from reference TRBV29-1 and TRBJ1-2, the complete variable domain is SAVISQKPSRDICQRGTSLTIQCQVDSQVTMMFWYRQQPGQSLTLIATANQGSEATYESGFVIDKFPISRPNLTFSTLTVSNMSPEDSSIYLCSFAGTGSNYGYTFGSGTRLTVV.

At least ten counts were recorded for this clonotype. The J gene is TRBJ2-3, the V gene TRBV7-9; weak D call: TRBD2 (5 bases). The length of the CDR3 is 14 residues. V was clipped by 3 bases and J by 0 bases, with 7 bases between them. Per the germline V gene, CDR1 is SEHNR and CDR2 is FQNEAQ (reference sequence). CDR3 bases: TGTGCCAGCAGCTTTAGCGTTAGCACAGATACGCAGTATTTT. Its translation is CASSFSVSTDTQYF.

The CDR3 DNA follows: TGTGCCAGCAGAGGTGAGACTAGCGGCTACGAGCAGTACTTC. This gives the protein CASRGETSGYEQYF. The chain recombines TRBV7-3 with TRBJ2-7; 9 positions agree with TRBD2. The V gene end was trimmed by 6 bases and the J gene end by 3 bases; junction bases not matched to a gene: 6. Looked up from germline, CDR1 is SGHTA and CDR2 is FQGTGA. The CDR3 totals 14 residues. Complete variable domain (other parts from reference TRBV7-3 and TRBJ2-7): GAGVSQTPSNKVTEKGKYVELRCDPISGHTALYWYRQSLGQGPEFLIYFQGTGAADDSGLPNDRFFAVRPEGSVSTLKIQRTERGDSAVYLCASRGETSGYEQYFGPGTRLTVT.

This clonotype was found once. The rearrangement uses TRBV20-1 and TRBJ2-7, with TRBD2 matching 15 bases. With V trimmed by 7 bases and J by 3 bases, 7 bases remained unmatched. In germline, CDR1 is DFQATT, CDR2 SNEGSKA (reference sequence). The CDR3 totals 15 residues. CDR3 bases: TGCAGTGTTCCGGGACTAGCGGGAGGATTCTACGAGCAGTACTTC. Encoded protein: CSVPGLAGGFYEQYF.

Ten or more counts support this clonotype. The V and J genes are TRBV6-6 and TRBJ1-4; D gene unclear. Germline V gives CDR1 MNHNY, CDR2 SVGAGI (reference sequence). There are 12 residues in the CDR3. Trimming left V 2 bases short and J 3 bases short, with 1 base between. The CDR3: CASSYANEKLFF. CDR3 in DNA: TGTGCCAGCAGTTACGCTAATGAAAAACTGTTTTTT.

This clonotype came up many times. V and J are TRBV12-3 or TRBV12-4 and TRBJ2-6; D call uncertain. The V and J ends lost 5 bases and 0 bases respectively, with 14 bases between them. The CDR3 is made up of 17 amino acids. The CDR3 region is CASSSGFQRSGANVLTF. The CDR3 nucleotides are TGTGCCAGCAGTAGTGGCTTCCAACGCTCTGGGGCCAACGTCCTGACTTTC.

This clonotype occurred many times. The J gene is TRBJ2-3, the V gene TRBV9; 7 bases map to TRBD1. V shed 4 bases and J 5 bases; nucleotides not matched to a gene: 4. From germline, CDR1 is SGDLS and CDR2 YYNGEE. This CDR3 contains 13 residues. The CDR3: CASSPRTGDTQYF. CDR3 sequence (DNA): TGTGCCAGCAGCCCCCGGACAGGAGATACGCAGTATTTT.